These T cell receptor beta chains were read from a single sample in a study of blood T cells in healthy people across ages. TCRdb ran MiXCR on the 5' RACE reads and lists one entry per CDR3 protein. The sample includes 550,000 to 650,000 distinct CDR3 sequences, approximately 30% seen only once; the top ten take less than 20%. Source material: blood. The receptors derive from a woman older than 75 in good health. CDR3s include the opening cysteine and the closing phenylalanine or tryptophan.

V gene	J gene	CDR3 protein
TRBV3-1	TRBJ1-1	CASSQPGIATEAFF
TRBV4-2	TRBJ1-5	CASSQDKGSNQPQHF
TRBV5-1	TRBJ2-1	CASSAGQAGAGEQFF
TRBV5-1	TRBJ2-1	CANSLALGGGLNNNEQFF
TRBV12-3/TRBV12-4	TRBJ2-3	CASSLSHGETQYF
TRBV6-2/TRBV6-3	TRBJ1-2	CASSPSGGPGTF
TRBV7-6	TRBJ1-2	CASSSRGGYGYTF
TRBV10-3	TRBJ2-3	CAISESGGRATDTQYF
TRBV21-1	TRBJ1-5	CASSKRPGGVRNQPQHF
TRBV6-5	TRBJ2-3	CASRIRGSVTDTQYF
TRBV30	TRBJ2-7	CAWKGRGLAPNEQYF
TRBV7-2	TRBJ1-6	CASSQERSSPLHF
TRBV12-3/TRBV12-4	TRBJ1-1	CASRRGTPGLTEAFF
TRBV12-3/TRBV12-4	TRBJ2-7	CASSRTSGGGPYEQYF
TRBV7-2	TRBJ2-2	CASELARRLVRTGERFF
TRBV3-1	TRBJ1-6	CASSQAWTAQRSPLHF
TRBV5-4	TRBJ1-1	CASSPRPTNTEAFF
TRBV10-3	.	CAISESNRKETQYF
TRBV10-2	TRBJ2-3	CASSDGRLADTQYF
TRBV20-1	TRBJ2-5	CSASRRGETQYF
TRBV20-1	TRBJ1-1	CGAIRGGRGNTEAFF
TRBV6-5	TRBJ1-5	CASRGTASNQPQHF
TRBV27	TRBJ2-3	CASSLRSGYTDTQYF
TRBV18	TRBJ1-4	CASSPNGYEKLFF
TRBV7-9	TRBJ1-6	CASSSGTINSPLHF
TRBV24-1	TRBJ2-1	CATSDVGALNEQFF
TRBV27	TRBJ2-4	CASSPARDRGLEYF
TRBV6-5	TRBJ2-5	CASSSPFSGAETQYF
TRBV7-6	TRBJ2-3	CASNTQGGGDTQYF
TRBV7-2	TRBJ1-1	CASSLAGGPSLGTFF
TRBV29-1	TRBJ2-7	CSVEVPGTGDNEQYF
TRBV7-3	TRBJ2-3	CASSLSRLSSTDTQYF
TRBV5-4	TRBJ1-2	CASSLEPTNYGYTF
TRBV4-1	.	CASSPLGGVNYNEQYF
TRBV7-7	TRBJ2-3	CASSIGTSRTDTQYF
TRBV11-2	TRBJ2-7	CASSLVGGEWSYEQYF
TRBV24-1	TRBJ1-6	CATSDPGTVYNSPLHF
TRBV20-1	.	CSARVTGSSYNEQYF
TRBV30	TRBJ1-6	CAWSVSRGNSPLHF
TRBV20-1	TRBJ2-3	CSAGGDATDTQYF
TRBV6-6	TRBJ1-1	CAGSLQVGGDTEAFF
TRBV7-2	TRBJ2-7	CASSYDSPGEQYF
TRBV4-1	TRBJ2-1	CASRGFGFDEQFF
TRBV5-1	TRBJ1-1	CASRRDDVNTEAFF
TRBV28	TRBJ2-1	CASSLSPLTGPSYNEQFF
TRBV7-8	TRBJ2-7	CASSLGRGPSYEQYF
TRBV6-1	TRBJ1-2	CASSREGAGEYDGYTF
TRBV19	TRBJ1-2	CASKKGATTDGYTF